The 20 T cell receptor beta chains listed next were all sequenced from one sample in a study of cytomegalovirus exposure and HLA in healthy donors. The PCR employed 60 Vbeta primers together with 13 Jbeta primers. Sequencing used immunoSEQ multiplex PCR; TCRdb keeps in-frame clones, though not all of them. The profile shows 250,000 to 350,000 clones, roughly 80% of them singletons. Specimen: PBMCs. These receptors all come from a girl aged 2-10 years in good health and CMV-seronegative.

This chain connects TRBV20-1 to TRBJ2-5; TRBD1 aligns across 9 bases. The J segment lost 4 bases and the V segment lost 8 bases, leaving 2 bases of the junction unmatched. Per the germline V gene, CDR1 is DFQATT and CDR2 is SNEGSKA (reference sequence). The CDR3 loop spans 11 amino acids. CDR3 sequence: CSMDRGETQYF. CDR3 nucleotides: TGCAGTATGGACAGGGGAGAGACCCAGTACTTC.

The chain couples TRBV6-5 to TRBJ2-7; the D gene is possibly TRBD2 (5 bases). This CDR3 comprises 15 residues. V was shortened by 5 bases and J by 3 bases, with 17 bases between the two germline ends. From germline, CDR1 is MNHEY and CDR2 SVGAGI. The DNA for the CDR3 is TGTGCCAGCAGTCTCTCTAGCTTAAGGGACTACGAGCAGTACTTC. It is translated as CASSLSSLRDYEQYF.

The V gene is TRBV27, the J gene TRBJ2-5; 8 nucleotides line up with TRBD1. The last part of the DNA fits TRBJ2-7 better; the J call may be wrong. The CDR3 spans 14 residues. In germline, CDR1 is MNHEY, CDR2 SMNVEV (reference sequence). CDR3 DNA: TGTGCCAGCAGTATCCGGACAGGGTCCTACGAGCAGTACTTC. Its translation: CASSIRTGSYEQYF.

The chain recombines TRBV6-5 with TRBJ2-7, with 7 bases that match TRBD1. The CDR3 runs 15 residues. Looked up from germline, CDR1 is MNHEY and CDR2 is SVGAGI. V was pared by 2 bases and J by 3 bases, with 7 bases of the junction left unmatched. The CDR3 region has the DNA TGTGCCAGCAGTTACGGGGCCAGGGGGAGCTACGAGCAGTACTTC. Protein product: CASSYGARGSYEQYF.

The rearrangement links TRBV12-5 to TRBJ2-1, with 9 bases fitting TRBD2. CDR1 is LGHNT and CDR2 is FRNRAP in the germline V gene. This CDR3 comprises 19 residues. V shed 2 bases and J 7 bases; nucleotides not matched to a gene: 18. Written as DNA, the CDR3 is TGTGCTAGTGGTTTGCCACCGCCCCGACTAGCGGCGACCAGGAATGAGCAGTTCTTC. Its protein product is CASGLPPPRLAATRNEQFF.

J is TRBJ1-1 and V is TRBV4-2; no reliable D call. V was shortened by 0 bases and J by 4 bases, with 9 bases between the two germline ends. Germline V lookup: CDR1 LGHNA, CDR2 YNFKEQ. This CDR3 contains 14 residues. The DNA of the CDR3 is TGTGCCAGCAGCCAAGAGCCCCGGGGCACTGAAGCTTTCTTT. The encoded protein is CASSQEPRGTEAFF.

CDR3 DNA sequence: TGTGCCAGCAGTTTACCGGGCAGGGGAAACTACGAGCAGTACTTC. It yields the protein CASSLPGRGNYEQYF. The chain carries TRBV28 and TRBJ2-7; weak D call: TRBD1 (6 bases). Trimming removed 2 bases from V and 3 bases from J, with 14 bases in between. Looked up from germline, CDR1 is MDHEN and CDR2 is SYDVKM. This CDR3 contains 15 residues.

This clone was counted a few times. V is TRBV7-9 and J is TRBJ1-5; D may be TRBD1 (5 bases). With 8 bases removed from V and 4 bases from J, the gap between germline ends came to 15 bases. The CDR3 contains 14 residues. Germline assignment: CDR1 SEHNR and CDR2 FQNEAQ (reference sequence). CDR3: CASWGGRENQPQHF. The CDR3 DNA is TGTGCCAGCTGGGGGGGACGGGAAAATCAGCCCCAGCATTTT.

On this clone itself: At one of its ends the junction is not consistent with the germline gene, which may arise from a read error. The CDR3 reads CASGEGPGTEAFF. DNA of the CDR3: TGTGCCAGCGGTGAGGGCCCAGGGACTGAAGCTTTCTTT. The chain recombines TRBV6-1 with TRBJ1-1, with a tentative D call TRBD1 (5 bases). Germline V gene lookup returns CDR1 MNHNS and CDR2 SASEGT. The CDR3 is 13 residues long.

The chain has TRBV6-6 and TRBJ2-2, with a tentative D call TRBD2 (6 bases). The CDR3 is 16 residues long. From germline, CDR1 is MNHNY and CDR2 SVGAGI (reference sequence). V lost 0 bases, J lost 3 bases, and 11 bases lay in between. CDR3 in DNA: TGTGCCAGCAGTTACTCGGGGACTGGATACACCGGGGAGCTGTTTTTT. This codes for CASSYSGTGYTGELFF.

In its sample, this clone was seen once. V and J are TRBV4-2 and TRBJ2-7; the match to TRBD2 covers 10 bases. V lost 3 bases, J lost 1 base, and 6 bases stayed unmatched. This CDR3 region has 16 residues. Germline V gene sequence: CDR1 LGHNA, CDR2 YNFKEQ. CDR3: CASSHPAGGASYEQYF. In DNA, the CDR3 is TGTGCCAGCAGCCACCCAGCGGGGGGGGCTTCCTACGAGCAGTACTTC.

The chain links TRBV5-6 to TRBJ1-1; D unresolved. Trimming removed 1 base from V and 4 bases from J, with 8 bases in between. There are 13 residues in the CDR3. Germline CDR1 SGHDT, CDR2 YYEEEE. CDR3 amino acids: CASSLRRGTEAFF. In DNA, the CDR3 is TGTGCCAGCAGCTTGCGTCGGGGCACTGAAGCTTTCTTT.

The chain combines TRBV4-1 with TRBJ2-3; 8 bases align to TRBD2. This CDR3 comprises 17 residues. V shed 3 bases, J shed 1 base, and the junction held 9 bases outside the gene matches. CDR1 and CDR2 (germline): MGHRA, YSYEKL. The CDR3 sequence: CASSQYAGTSGTDTQYF. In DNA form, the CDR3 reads TGCGCCAGCAGCCAGTACGCCGGGACTAGTGGCACAGATACGCAGTATTTT.

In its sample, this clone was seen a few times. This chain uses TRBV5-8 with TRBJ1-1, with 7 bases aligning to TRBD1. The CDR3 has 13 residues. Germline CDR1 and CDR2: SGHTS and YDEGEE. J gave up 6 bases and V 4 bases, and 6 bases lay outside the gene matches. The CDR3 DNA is TGTGCCAGCAGCCCGGGACAGTACTCTGAAGCTTTCTTT. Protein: CASSPGQYSEAFF.

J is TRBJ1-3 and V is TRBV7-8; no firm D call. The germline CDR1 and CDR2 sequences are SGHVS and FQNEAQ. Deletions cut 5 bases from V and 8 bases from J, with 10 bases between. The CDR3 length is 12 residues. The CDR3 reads CASSVDLDTIYF. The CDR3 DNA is TGTGCCAGCAGCGTAGACTTGGACACCATATATTTT.

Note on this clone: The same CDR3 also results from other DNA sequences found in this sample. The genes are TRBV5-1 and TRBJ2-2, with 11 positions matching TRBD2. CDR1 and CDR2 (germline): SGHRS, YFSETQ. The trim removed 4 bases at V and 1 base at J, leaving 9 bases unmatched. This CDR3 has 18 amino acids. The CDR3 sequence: CASSQRVLAGGNTGELFF. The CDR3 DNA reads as TGCGCCAGCAGCCAGAGGGTGCTAGCGGGAGGGAACACCGGGGAGCTGTTTTTT. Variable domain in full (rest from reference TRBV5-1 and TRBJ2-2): KAGVTQTPRYLIKTRGQQVTLSCSPISGHRSVSWYQQTPGQGLQFLFEYFSETQRNKGNFPGRFSGRQFSNSRSEMNVSTLELGDSALYLCASSQRVLAGGNTGELFFGEGSRLTVL.

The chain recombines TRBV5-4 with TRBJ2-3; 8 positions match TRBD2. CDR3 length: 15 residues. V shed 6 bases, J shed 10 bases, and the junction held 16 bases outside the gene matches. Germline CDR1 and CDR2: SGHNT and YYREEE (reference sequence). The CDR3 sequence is CASNVRTSRLEAQYF. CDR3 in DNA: TGTGCCAGCAATGTGAGGACTAGCCGCCTTGAGGCGCAGTATTTT. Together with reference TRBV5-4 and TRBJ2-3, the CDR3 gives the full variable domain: ETGVTQSPTHLIKTRGQQVTLRCSSQSGHNTVSWYQQALGQGPQFIFQYYREEENGRGNFPPRFSGLQFPNYSSELNVNALELDDSALYLCASNVRTSRLEAQYFGPGTRLTVL.

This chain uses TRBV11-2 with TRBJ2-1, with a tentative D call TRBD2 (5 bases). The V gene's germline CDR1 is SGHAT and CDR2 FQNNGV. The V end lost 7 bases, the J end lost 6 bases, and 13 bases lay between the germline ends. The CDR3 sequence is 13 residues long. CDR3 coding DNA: TGTGCCAGCATTCTCACTAGTCGCAATGAGCAGTTCTTC. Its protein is CASILTSRNEQFF. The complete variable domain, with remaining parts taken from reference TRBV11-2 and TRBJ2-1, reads EAGVAQSPRYKIIEKRQSVAFWCNPISGHATLYWYQQILGQGPKLLIQFQNNGVVDDSQLPKDRFSAERLKGVDSTLKIQPAKLEDSAVYLCASILTSRNEQFFGPGTRLTVL.

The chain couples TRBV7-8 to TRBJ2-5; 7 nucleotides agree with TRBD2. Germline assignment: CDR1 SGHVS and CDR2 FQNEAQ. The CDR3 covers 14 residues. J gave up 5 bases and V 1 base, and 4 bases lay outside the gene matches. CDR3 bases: TGTGCCAGCAGCTTAGGGCGGGAGCGGGAGACCCAGTACTTC. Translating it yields CASSLGRERETQYF.

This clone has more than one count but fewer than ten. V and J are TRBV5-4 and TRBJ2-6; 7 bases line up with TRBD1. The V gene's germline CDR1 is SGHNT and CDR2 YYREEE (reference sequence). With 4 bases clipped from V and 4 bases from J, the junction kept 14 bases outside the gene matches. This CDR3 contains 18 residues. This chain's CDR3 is CASSRNSRQGTGANVLTF. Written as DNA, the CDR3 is TGTGCCAGCAGCCGGAATTCTCGACAGGGAACCGGGGCCAACGTCCTGACTTTC.